This TCR beta chain was sequenced in a study of shared clonotypes between healthy human individuals. Some clones are missing from TCRdb's copy, which holds only in-frame ones; the method was immunoSEQ multiplex PCR. In the table there are a few hundred thousand clones, 95% to 98% of which are singletons. Healthy and HIV-negative, the adult donors had no recent acute infections or vaccinations. Study observations and caveats: Represented genetic and exposure-history diversity was restricted by having few donors. Clonotype sharing across four donors was observed for about 5.5% of naive CD4 clonotypes.

Comments on this clone: Antigen unknown.

This sequence originates from a woman aged 25 to 45 in good health. The sequenced material came from naive CD4+ T cells sorted from blood. The subset is: CD45RA+ positively selected.

In DNA form, the CDR3 reads TGTGCCAGCAGCTTAGGAGGGACAGGGGATGTTACGCAGTATTTT. Residues: CASSLGGTGDVTQYF. The chain is built from TRBV7-9 and TRBJ2-3; 10 positions match TRBD1. Per the germline V gene, CDR1 is SEHNR and CDR2 is FQNEAQ (reference sequence). V was clipped by 1 base and J by 8 bases; unmatched bases: 6. The CDR3 is 15 residues long.